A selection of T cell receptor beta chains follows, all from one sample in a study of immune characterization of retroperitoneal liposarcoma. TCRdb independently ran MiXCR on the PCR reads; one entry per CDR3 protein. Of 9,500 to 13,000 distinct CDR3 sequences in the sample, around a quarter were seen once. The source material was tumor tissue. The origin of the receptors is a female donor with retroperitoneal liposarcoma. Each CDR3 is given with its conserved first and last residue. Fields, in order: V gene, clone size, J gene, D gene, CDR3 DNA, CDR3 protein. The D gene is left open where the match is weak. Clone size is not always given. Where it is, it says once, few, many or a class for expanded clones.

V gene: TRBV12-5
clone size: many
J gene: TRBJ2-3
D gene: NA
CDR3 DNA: TGTGCTAGTGGCCCCAAGCTACGTACGACCACAGATACGCAGTATTTT
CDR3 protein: CASGPKLRTTTDTQYF

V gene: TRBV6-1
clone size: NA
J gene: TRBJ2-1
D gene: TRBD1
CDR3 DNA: TGTGCCACAAAAAGGGGACAGGTCCCCTCGGATGAGCAGTTCTTC
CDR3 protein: CATKRGQVPSDEQFF

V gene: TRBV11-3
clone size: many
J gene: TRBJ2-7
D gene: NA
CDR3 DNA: TGTGCCAGCAGCTCAAAGTCCTCCTACGAGCAGTACTTC
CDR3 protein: CASSSKSSYEQYF

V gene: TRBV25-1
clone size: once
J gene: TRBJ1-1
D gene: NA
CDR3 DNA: TGTGCCAGCAGTGACACGGGGGCCACTGAAGCTTTCTTT
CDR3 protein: CASSDTGATEAFF

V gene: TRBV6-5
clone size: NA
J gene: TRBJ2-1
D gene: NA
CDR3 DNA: TGTGCCAGCACCCACAAGGTTTACAATGAGCAGTTCTTC
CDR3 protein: CASTHKVYNEQFF

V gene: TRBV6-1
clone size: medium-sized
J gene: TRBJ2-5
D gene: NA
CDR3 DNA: TGTGCCAGCAGTGAATACTTATCGGAGACCCAGTACTTC
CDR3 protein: CASSEYLSETQYF

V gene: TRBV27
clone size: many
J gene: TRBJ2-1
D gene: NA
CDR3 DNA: TGTGCCAGCAGTTTCGAGAGCTCCTACAATGAGCAGTTCTTC
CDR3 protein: CASSFESSYNEQFF

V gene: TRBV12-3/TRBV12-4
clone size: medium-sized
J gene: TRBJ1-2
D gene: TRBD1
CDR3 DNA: TGTGCCAGCAGTTTCTCGACAGGGGGCTCCTATGGCTACACCTTC
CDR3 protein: CASSFSTGGSYGYTF

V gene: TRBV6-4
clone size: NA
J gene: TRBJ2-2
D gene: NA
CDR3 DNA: TGTGCCAGCAGCGGGACTCCGGGAACCGGGGAGCTGTTTTTT
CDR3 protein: CASSGTPGTGELFF

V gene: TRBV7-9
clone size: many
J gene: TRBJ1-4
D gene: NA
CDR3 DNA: TGTGCCAGCAGCGGTGTATCCCTTCGGGAAAAACTGTTTTTT
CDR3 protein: CASSGVSLREKLFF

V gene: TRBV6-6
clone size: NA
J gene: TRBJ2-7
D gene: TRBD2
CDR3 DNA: TGTGCCAGCAGTTACTCTTCTAGCGGGAGTTTCGAGCAGTACTTC
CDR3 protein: CASSYSSSGSFEQYF

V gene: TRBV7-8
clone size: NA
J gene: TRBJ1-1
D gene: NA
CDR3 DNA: TGTGCCAGCAGCCTGCAACAGGGAAAACCGAACACTGAAGCTTTCTTT
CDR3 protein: CASSLQQGKPNTEAFF

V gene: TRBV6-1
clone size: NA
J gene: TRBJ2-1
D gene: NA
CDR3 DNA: TGTGCCAGCAGCTCGACGTGGGGTAATGAGCAGTTCTTC
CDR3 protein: CASSSTWGNEQFF

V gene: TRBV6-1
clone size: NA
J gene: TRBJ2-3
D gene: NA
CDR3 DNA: TGTGCCAGCAGCCCCATCACACCCGGGGAGCTGTATTTT
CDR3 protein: CASSPITPGELYF